The clone carrying this TCR beta chain has a count of ten or more. The antigen remains unidentified. It was through 5'RACE template switching that TCR cDNA was made, with a universal primer site and UMIs added. TCRdb passed the 5' RACE reads through MiXCR, listing each CDR3 protein once. The table records about 340,000 distinct CDR3 sequences, 8.5% to 9% of them present only once. This entry is derived from a study of T cells after yellow fever vaccination. About the study: SMART-Seq v4 Ultra Low Input prepared the low-cell-number fractions. Findings and limits, study-wide: A large majority of primary-vaccination clones showed up again after the booster (roughly 96% CD4, 88% CD8).

CDR1 is LGHNA, CDR2 YSLEER, per germline. CDR3 length: 19 residues. V was clipped by 0 bases and J by 2 bases, with 23 bases between them. V is TRBV4-3 and J is TRBJ2-7, with a possible D match to TRBD2 (6 bases). The TCR originated in a man between 18 and 29 years old who received the YFV17D yellow fever vaccine. The sample here was PBMCs, taken on the day of the first yellow fever vaccination. CDR3 in amino acids: CASSQDSEIDGTDPYEQYV. CDR3 sequence (DNA): TGCGCCAGCAGCCAAGATTCTGAAATCGATGGGACTGACCCCTACGAGCAGTACGTC.